Each of the 4 T cell receptor beta chains below was sequenced from the same sample in a study of beta chain features in type 1 diabetes. Expressed TCRB transcripts got sequenced, as all isolated RNA was reverse transcribed. The assay was immunoSEQ multiplex PCR, and TCRdb's table has in-frame clones only and misses some. Counted here are roughly 370,000 clones, about 15% occurring once; the ten biggest clones make up around 0.035%. Source material: naive CD4+ T cells from blood. The receptor set was obtained from a man aged 25 to 45 in good health.

There are a few counts of this clone. The genes are TRBV5-1 and TRBJ2-5; D is perhaps TRBD2 (6 bases). Trimming left V 4 bases short and J 5 bases short, with 15 bases between. The CDR3 spans 14 residues. Germline CDR1 SGHRS, CDR2 YFSETQ. Here the CDR3 DNA reads TGCGCCAGCAGCGATAGCGGCCTCCCTGAGACCCAGTACTTC. Amino acid sequence: CASSDSGLPETQYF.

The V gene is TRBV4-3, the J gene TRBJ2-3; no clear D. Looked up from germline, CDR1 is LGHNA and CDR2 is YSLEER. Trimming cost V 1 base and J 4 bases, with 9 bases left between them. This CDR3 is 14 amino acids long. In nucleotides, the CDR3 is TGCGCCAGCAGCCAAGGGTTCGGGCCAGATACGCAGTATTTT. This translates into CASSQGFGPDTQYF.

This clone came up a few times. The chain joins TRBV7-2 to TRBJ2-1; D call uncertain. CDR1 and CDR2 from the germline V gene are SGHTA and FQGNSA. The CDR3 runs 14 residues. The V end was cut by 5 bases, the J end by 6 bases, with 14 bases between. CDR3 amino acids: CASSPTAAFNEQFF. Here the CDR3 DNA reads TGTGCCAGCAGCCCGACGGCGGCCTTCAATGAGCAGTTCTTC.

There are a few counts of this clone. The chain employs TRBV6-5 and TRBJ2-4; D is ambiguous. Germline V gene lookup returns CDR1 MNHEY and CDR2 SVGAGI. Trimming stripped 6 bases from V and 0 bases from J, with 9 bases between. The CDR3 has 14 amino acids. CDR3 DNA: TGTGCCAGCAGGTCTTTACTAGCCAAAAACATTCAGTACTTC. Protein sequence: CASRSLLAKNIQYF.